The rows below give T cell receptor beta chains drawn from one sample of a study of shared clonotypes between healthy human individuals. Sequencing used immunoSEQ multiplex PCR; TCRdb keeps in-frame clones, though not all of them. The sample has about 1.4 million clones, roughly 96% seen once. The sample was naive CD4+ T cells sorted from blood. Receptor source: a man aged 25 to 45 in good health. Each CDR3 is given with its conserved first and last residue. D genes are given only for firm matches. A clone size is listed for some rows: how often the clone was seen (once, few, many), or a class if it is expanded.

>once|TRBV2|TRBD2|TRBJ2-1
CASSETSGTYNEQFF
TGTGCCAGCAGTGAAACTAGCGGGACCTACAATGAGCAGTTCTTC
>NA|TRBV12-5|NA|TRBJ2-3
CASGLGPGRGESDTQYF
TGTGCTAGTGGTTTAGGCCCGGGCAGGGGTGAGTCAGATACGCAGTATTTT
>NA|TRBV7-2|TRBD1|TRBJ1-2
CASSRRQGMGGYTF
TGTGCCAGCAGCCGTCGACAGGGGATGGGTGGCTACACCTTC
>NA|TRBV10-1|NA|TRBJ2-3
CASSPQGPDTQYF
TGCGCCAGCAGTCCACAGGGACCAGATACGCAGTATTTT
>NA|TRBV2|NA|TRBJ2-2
CASRVLAPGGTGELFF
TGTGCCAGCAGGGTCCTAGCCCCCGGTGGCACCGGGGAGCTGTTTTTT
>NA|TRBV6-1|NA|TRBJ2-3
CASSEAHVLDPTDTQYF
TGTGCCAGCAGTGAAGCGCATGTACTGGACCCCACAGATACGCAGTATTTT
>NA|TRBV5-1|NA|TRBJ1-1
CASSSTGFPTEAFF
TGCGCCAGCAGCAGCACAGGGTTCCCCACTGAAGCTTTCTTT
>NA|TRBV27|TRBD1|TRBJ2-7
CASRVVGTGHNEQYF
TGTGCCAGCAGGGTAGTGGGGACAGGGCATAACGAGCAGTACTTC
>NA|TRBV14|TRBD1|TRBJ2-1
CASSPRGQVGGQFF
TGTGCCAGCAGCCCACGGGGACAGGTTGGCGGGCAGTTCTTC
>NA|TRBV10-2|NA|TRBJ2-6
CASGGFSFGGSGANVLTF
TGCGCCAGCGGGGGGTTCAGTTTTGGGGGCTCTGGGGCCAACGTCCTGACTTTC
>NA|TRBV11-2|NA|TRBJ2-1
CASSYHVWGDNEQFF
TGTGCCAGCAGCTACCATGTCTGGGGGGACAATGAGCAGTTCTTC
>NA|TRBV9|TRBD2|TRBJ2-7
CASSDRLAGGEQYF
TGTGCCAGCAGCGACCGACTAGCGGGAGGCGAGCAGTACTTC
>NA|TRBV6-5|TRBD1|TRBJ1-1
CASSYSTGAVNTEAFF
TGTGCCAGCAGTTACAGCACAGGGGCCGTGAACACTGAAGCTTTCTTT
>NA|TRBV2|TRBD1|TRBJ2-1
CASRIQGDGNEQFF
TGTGCCAGCAGGATACAGGGGGATGGGAATGAGCAGTTCTTC
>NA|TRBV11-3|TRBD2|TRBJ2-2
CASSLGTWGRDTGELFF
TGTGCCAGCAGCTTAGGCACCTGGGGGAGGGACACCGGGGAGCTGTTTTTT
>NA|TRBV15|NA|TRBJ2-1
CATRKDSSGNEQFF
TGTGCCACCAGGAAAGACTCTTCAGGGAATGAGCAGTTCTTC